This T cell receptor (beta chain) is drawn from a study of blood T cell repertoires in COVID-19. About the study: Researchers got acute and convalescent COVID-19 samples from the United States, Italy and Spain.

Measured with immunoSEQ multiplex PCR; TCRdb has only the in-frame clones, and not every one. This sample yields a few hundred thousand clones, of which 75% to 90% are seen a single time; roughly 4% belongs to the top ten. Deletions cut 3 bases from V and 4 bases from J, with 22 bases between. The CDR3 sequence is 19 residues long. From germline, CDR1 is MGHRA and CDR2 YSYEKL. The clonotype was recovered from a woman aged 25-40 years who had been exposed to COVID-19. The sequencing input was PBMCs or T cells enriched from blood (not recorded which). The chain employs TRBV4-1 and TRBJ2-6; D may be TRBD2 (5 bases). CDR3 sequence (DNA): TGCGCCAGCAGCCAGACCGGGCTAGCCCTCCGAGGGGGGGCCAACGTCCTGACTTTC. Translating gives CASSQTGLALRGGANVLTF.